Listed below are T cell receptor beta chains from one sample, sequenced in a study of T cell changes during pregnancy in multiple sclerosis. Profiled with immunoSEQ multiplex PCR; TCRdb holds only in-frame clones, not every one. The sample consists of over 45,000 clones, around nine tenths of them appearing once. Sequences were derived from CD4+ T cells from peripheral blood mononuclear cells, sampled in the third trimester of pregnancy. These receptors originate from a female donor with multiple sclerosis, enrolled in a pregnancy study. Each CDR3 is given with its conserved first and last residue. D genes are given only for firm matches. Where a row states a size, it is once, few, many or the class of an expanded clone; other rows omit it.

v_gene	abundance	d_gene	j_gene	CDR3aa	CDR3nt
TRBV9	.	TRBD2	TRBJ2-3	CASSSRTSGWADTQYF	TGTGCCAGCAGCTCACGGACTAGCGGCTGGGCAGATACGCAGTATTTT
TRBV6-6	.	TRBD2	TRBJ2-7	CASNPGLPPGEQYF	TGTGCCAGCAACCCGGGACTACCCCCCGGCGAGCAGTACTTC
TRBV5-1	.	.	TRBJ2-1	CASSFRERYNEQFF	TGCGCCAGCAGCTTCCGGGAGCGATACAATGAGCAGTTCTTC
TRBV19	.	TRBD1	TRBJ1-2	CASEVTGTLGWTF	TGTGCCAGCGAGGTGACAGGGACGCTCGGATGGACCTTC
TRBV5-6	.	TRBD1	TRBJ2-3	CASSLEGQGSDTQYF	TGTGCCAGCAGCCTGGAGGGACAGGGATCAGATACGCAGTATTTT
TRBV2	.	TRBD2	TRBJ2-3	CASRRGSSGSGDTQYF	TGTGCCAGCAGACGCGGGAGTAGCGGGAGCGGGGATACGCAGTATTTT
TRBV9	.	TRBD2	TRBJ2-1	CASRPPSGGFNEQFF	TGTGCCAGCAGACCCCCGAGCGGGGGTTTCAATGAGCAGTTCTTC
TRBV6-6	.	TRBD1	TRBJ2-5	CASRQGQNQETQYF	TGTGCCAGCAGGCAGGGACAGAACCAAGAGACCCAGTACTTC
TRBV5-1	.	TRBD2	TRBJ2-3	CASSTGLATDTQYF	TGCGCCAGCAGCACGGGACTAGCGACAGATACGCAGTATTTT
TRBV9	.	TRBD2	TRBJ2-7	CASSVRLAGDEQYF	TGTGCCAGCAGCGTTCGACTAGCGGGGGACGAGCAGTACTTC
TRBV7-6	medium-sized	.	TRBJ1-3	CASSLRQGNTIYF	TGTGCCAGCAGCCTGCGACAGGGAAACACCATATATTTT
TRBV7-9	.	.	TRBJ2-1	CASSLGQISSYNEQFF	TGTGCCAGCAGCTTAGGGCAGATAAGCTCCTACAATGAGCAGTTCTTC
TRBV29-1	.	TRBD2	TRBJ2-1	CSVVGTSGGYNEQFF	TGCAGCGTTGTAGGGACTAGCGGGGGCTACAATGAGCAGTTCTTC